One sample yielded the 6 T cell receptor beta chains listed below, sequenced in a study of shared clonotypes between healthy human individuals. The method was immunoSEQ multiplex PCR; TCRdb's version includes in-frame clones alone and lacks a portion of them. Here the sample spans over a million clones, around 97% being singletons. Sequences were obtained from naive CD4+ T cells sorted from blood. Subset denoted: CD45RA+ positively selected. The source of these receptors is a young man in good health.

The chain is built from TRBV10-3 and TRBJ2-3, with D unresolved. Trimming cost V 6 bases and J 9 bases, with 19 bases left between them. CDR1 ENHRY and CDR2 SYGVKD come from the germline V gene. The CDR3 is 14 amino acids. In DNA, the CDR3 is TGTGCCATCAGCCTAACAGACCCCGCTGCAACGCAGTATTTT. This codes for CAISLTDPAATQYF.

The V gene is TRBV5-6, the J gene TRBJ1-5, with no clear D. The germline gives CDR1 SGHDT, CDR2 YYEEEE. V lost 1 base and J lost 11, with 10 bases in between. This CDR3 spans 12 amino acids. The CDR3 sequence: CASSLNRGAQHF. Written as DNA, the CDR3 is TGTGCCAGCAGCTTGAACCGCGGGGCCCAGCATTTT.

V gene TRBV19 combines with J gene TRBJ1-2; 10 bases line up with TRBD1. Germline V gene sequence: CDR1 LNHDA, CDR2 SQIVND (reference sequence). Trimming took 9 bases from V and 1 from J; bases not matched to a gene: 14. The CDR3 runs to 17 residues. The CDR3 coding sequence is TGTGCCAGCACCTCCCGGGACAGGGGTCTACTTAACTATGGCTACACCTTC. Amino acids: CASTSRDRGLLNYGYTF.

The chain uses TRBV7-2 and TRBJ2-7, with D unclear. Germline CDR1 is SGHTA and CDR2 is FQGNSA. The CDR3 sequence is 17 residues long. The V end was cut by 5 bases, the J end by 2 bases, with 22 bases between. The CDR3 nucleotides read TGTGCCAGCAGCCCAGCGAAGGTCCTACGTGGGCCCTACGAGCAGTACTTC. This sequence encodes CASSPAKVLRGPYEQYF.

This chain connects TRBV25-1 to TRBJ2-5; 9 bases map to TRBD2. In germline, CDR1 is MGHDK, CDR2 SYGVNS. V gave up 5 bases and J gave up 5 bases; unmatched junction bases: 9. The CDR3 length is 15 residues. In DNA, the CDR3 is TGTGCCAGCAGTCAACTGGGACTAGCAATTGAGACCCAGTACTTC. This encodes CASSQLGLAIETQYF.

The rearrangement joins TRBV6-5 to TRBJ2-7; no clear D. V dropped 0 bases and J dropped 2 bases, with 11 bases sitting between them. The CDR3 runs 15 residues. The germline gives CDR1 MNHEY, CDR2 SVGAGI. CDR3 nucleotides: TGTGCCAGCAGTTACTCTGTGGACCAGACCTACGAGCAGTACTTC. Translated: CASSYSVDQTYEQYF.